A selection of T cell receptor beta chains follows, all from one sample in a study of long-term antiretroviral therapy in people with HIV. Clones were read by immunoSEQ multiplex PCR, and TCRdb kept only the in-frame ones, dropping some. The sample has some 16,000 clones, approximately 95% seen once. The sequencing used unsorted PBMCs, collected approximately 11 years after starting antiretroviral therapy. These receptors were collected from a man younger than 40 with HIV. Both conserved end residues are part of each CDR3.

V gene: TRBV7-8
CDR3 length: 13
CDR3 protein: CASSLDVGQPQHF

V gene: TRBV2
CDR3 length: 18
CDR3 protein: CASSEAQGGQRVTGELFF

V gene: TRBV6-4
CDR3 length: 17
CDR3 protein: CASSVSSGGAGTGELFF

V gene: TRBV9
CDR3 length: 12
CDR3 protein: CASSVEGRGYTF

V gene: TRBV7-9
CDR3 length: 12
CDR3 protein: CASSLEFETQYF

V gene: TRBV6-5
CDR3 length: 14
CDR3 protein: CASRLTQGPYGYTF

V gene: TRBV9
CDR3 length: 16
CDR3 protein: CASSVGDSRSTDTQYF

V gene: TRBV15
CDR3 length: 15
CDR3 protein: CATSRPGTGRTEAFF

V gene: TRBV27
CDR3 length: 13
CDR3 protein: CASSLGVNSPLHF

V gene: TRBV2
CDR3 length: 15
CDR3 protein: CASSGQVRGSDTQYF

V gene: TRBV5-4
CDR3 length: 14
CDR3 protein: CASSLPGTGVPLHF

V gene: TRBV27
CDR3 length: 13
CDR3 protein: CASIGGGWAEAFF

V gene: TRBV5-1
CDR3 length: 12
CDR3 protein: CASSLVSGEQYF

V gene: TRBV5-1
CDR3 length: 17
CDR3 protein: CASSLIPGTSMAQPQHF

V gene: TRBV5-1
CDR3 length: 17
CDR3 protein: CASSLSQSAKGPYEQYF

V gene: TRBV30
CDR3 length: 13
CDR3 protein: CAWSRYSTDTQYF

V gene: TRBV6-6
CDR3 length: 11
CDR3 protein: CATTGAGELFF

V gene: TRBV7-2
CDR3 length: 15
CDR3 protein: CASSLALGQGYEQYF

V gene: TRBV5-6
CDR3 length: 15
CDR3 protein: CASSLAGATGYEQYF

V gene: TRBV6-4
CDR3 length: 15
CDR3 protein: CASRNGGGNTGELFF

V gene: TRBV7-9
CDR3 length: 16
CDR3 protein: CASSLQAYHGNYGYTF

V gene: TRBV7-3
CDR3 length: 14
CDR3 protein: CASSFGSGANVLTF

V gene: TRBV18
CDR3 length: 14
CDR3 protein: CASTGGQSNTEAFF

V gene: TRBV5-1
CDR3 length: 16
CDR3 protein: CASSFGTGGAYNEQFF

V gene: TRBV5-6
CDR3 length: 17
CDR3 protein: CASSLGVYRRAYNEQFF

V gene: TRBV18
CDR3 length: 12
CDR3 protein: CASSPGTEEQYF

V gene: TRBV4-2
CDR3 length: 12
CDR3 protein: CAAGQGRYEQYF

V gene: TRBV6-1
CDR3 length: 19
CDR3 protein: CASSENLGGYSSGANVLTF

V gene: TRBV5-1
CDR3 length: 14
CDR3 protein: CASSLDLRTETQYF